This T cell receptor (beta chain) came from a study of T cell repertoires in cytomegalovirus infection. Study-wide results and limits: What dominated the ex vivo response were HLA-C-restricted CMV-specific TCR beta clonotypes. People with CMV and the relevant HLA were identified by cumulative public TCR beta family frequency.

A single count supports this clonotype. What it binds is unknown. Looked up from germline, CDR1 is LNHNV and CDR2 is YYDKDF (reference sequence). V gave up 0 bases and J gave up 5 bases, with 19 bases separating them. CDR3 length equals 17 residues. TCRdb called the reads again in MiXCR, with one record for every CDR3 protein. The profile shows some 940,000 distinct CDR3 sequences, approximately 32% of them singletons. Material: cultured CD8+ T cells from PBMCs, obtained from culture after CMV antigen stimulation. The chain is built from TRBV15 and TRBJ1-2; D gene unclear. The clonotype comes from a human donor in good health (CMV status not recorded). Some clones in this sample may be carry-over from other donors' samples. The CDR3 nucleotides are TGTGCCACCAGCAGAGAAAAGTTGACACGGCTAGGGTATGGCTACACCTTC. Translation gives CATSREKLTRLGYGYTF.